This record concerns one T cell receptor beta chain sequence. Its matching antigen is unknown. This specimen belongs to a study of T cell responses to AZD1222 COVID-19 vaccine. For the study at large: Pooling covered second doses at about 4 or about 12 weeks.

The repertoire was sequenced with immunoSEQ multiplex PCR; TCRdb's copy has only in-frame clones and lacks some. The data contain some 120,000 clones, around 89% of them singletons. Overall study results and limits: Donors skewed white British and female; clonal diversity was possibly underestimated. Elevations in Spike-specific TCR breadth and depth followed administration of two AZD1222 doses. Vaccine-associated CD4 TCRs ranged over spike, dominating at 160-218 and 743-854.

The sample in question was peripheral blood, obtained on day 0 of AZD1222 vaccination. This receptor was identified in an adult in good health.

The CDR3 DNA reads as TGTGCCAGCAGCCTAGGGACAGGTTTAAGAGAGCAGTACTTC. It encodes CASSLGTGLREQYF. The rearrangement links TRBV3-1 (or the pseudogene TRBV3-2) to TRBJ2-7; 8 positions agree with TRBD1. The trim removed 4 bases at V and 7 bases at J, leaving 9 bases unmatched. The CDR3 contains 14 residues. Germline V gene data show CDR1 as LGHDT and CDR2 as YNNKEL (reference sequence).